The clone carrying this T cell receptor beta chain was seen a handful of times. Its antigen is as yet unknown. The data are from a study of T cell responses to AZD1222 COVID-19 vaccine. Regarding the study as a whole: As reported, nearly half of all spike-specific TCRs target variant regions that are unmutated. Most donors were white British, females outnumbered males, and clonal diversity was possibly underestimated.

Clones were sequenced by immunoSEQ multiplex PCR, and TCRdb holds only the in-frame ones, with some missing. The table records 150,000 to 200,000 clones, 88% of them present only once. The CDR3 runs to 15 residues. Germline V gene data show CDR1 as SGHVS and CDR2 as FQNEAQ. With 6 bases clipped from V and 5 bases from J, the junction kept 10 bases outside the gene matches. The sequence was obtained from an adult who received the AZD1222 COVID-19 vaccine. The chain recombines TRBV7-8 with TRBJ2-1; TRBD2 aligns across 7 bases. This specimen was peripheral blood, taken 28 days after the second AZD1222 dose. CDR3 nucleotides: TGTGCCAGCAGTCGCCCGGGGGGTACCCACAATGAGCAGTTCTTC. It codes for CASSRPGGTHNEQFF.